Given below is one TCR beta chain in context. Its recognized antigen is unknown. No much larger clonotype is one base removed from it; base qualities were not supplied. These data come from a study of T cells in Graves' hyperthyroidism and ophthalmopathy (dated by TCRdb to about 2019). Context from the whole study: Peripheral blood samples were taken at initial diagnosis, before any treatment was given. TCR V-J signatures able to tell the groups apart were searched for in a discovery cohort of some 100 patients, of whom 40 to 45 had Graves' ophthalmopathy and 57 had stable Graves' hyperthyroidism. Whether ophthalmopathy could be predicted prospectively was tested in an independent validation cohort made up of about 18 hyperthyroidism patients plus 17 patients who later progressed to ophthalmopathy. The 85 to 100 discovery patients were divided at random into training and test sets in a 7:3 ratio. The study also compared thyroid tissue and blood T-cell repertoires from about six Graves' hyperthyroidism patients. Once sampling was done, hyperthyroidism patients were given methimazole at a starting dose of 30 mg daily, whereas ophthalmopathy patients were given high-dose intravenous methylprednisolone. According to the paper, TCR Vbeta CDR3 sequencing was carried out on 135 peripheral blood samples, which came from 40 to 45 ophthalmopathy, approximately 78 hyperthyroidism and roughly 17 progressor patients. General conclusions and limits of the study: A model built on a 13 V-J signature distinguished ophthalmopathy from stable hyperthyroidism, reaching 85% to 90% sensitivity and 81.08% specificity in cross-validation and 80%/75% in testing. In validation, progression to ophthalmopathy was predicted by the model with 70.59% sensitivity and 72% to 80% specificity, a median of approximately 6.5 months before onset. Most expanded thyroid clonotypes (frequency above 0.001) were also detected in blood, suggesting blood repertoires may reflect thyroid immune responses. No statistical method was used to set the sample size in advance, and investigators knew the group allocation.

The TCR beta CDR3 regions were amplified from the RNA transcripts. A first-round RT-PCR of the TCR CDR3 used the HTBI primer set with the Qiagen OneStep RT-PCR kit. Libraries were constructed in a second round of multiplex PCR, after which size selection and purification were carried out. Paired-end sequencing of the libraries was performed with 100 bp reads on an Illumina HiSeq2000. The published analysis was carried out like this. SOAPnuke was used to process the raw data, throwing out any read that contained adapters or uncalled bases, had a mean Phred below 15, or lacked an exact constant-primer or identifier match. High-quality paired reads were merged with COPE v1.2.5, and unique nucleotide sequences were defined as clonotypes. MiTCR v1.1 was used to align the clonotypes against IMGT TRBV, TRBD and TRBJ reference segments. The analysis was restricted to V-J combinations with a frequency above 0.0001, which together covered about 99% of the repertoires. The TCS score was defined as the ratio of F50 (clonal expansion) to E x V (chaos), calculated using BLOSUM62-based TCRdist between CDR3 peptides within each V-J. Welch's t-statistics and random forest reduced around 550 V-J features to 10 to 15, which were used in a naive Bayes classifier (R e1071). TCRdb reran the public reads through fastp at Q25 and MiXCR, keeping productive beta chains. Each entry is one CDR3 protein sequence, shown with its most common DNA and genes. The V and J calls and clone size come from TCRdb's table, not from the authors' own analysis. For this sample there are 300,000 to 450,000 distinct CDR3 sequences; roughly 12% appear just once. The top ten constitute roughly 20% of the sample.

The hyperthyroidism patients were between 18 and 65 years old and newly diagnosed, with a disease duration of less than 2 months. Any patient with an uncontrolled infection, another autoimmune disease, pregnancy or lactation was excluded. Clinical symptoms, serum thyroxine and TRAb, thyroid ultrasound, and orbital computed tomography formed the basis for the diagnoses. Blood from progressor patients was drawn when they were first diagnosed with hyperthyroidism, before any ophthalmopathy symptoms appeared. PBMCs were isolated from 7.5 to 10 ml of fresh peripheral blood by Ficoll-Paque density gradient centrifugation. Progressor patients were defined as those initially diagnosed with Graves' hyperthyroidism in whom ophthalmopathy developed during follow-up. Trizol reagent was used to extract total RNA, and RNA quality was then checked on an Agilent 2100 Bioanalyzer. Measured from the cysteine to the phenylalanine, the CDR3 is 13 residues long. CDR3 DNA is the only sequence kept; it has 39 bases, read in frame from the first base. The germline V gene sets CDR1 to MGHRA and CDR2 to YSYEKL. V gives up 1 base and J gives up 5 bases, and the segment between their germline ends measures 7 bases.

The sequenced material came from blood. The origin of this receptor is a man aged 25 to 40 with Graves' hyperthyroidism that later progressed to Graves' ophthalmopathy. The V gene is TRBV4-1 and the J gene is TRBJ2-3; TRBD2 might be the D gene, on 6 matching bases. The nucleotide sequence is TGCGCCAGCAGCCAAGGGGGGGTAGATACGCAGTATTTT. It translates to CASSQGGVDTQYF.